The 23 T cell receptor beta chains below were found in one sample sequenced in a study of CD8 T cells in ankylosing spondylitis. Findings and caveats of the study: Typical of ankylosing spondylitis blood, it appeared, was a TCR beta motif of eight highly homologous variants.

TCRdb re-derived calls from the 5' RACE reads in MiXCR, one entry per CDR3 protein. The sample consists of 500,000 to 550,000 distinct CDR3 sequences, approximately 11% of them appearing once. Their recognized antigens are unknown. Specimen: blood, either unsorted or a sorted T cell fraction (not recorded which). The origin of the receptors is a male donor with ankylosing spondylitis.

V is TRBV2 and J is TRBJ2-1, with 8 bases matching TRBD2. Per the germline V gene, CDR1 is SNHLY and CDR2 is FYNNEI. The CDR3 length is 14 residues. Trimming cost V 6 bases and J 9 bases; bases outside gene matches: 10. DNA of the CDR3: TGTGCCAGCAGCCGGGGCGGGGGGACGGGTGAGCAGTTCTTC. The encoded protein is CASSRGGGTGEQFF.

The V gene is TRBV2, the J gene TRBJ2-1; 10 positions agree with TRBD2. Germline-derived CDR1 and CDR2 are SNHLY and FYNNEI. With 2 bases clipped from V and 4 bases from J, the junction kept 5 bases outside the gene matches. The CDR3 totals 16 residues. Here the CDR3 DNA reads TGTGCCAGCAGTGAAACCGGGACTAGCGTGTACAATGAGCAGTTCTTC. It translates to CASSETGTSVYNEQFF.

This chain uses TRBV11-2 with TRBJ2-1, with 11 bases identical to TRBD1. Germline V lookup: CDR1 SGHAT, CDR2 FQNNGV. The CDR3 is made up of 15 amino acids. V gave up 4 bases and J gave up 5 bases; unmatched junction bases: 4. The chain's CDR3 is CASSSPGQGDNEQFF. DNA for the CDR3: TGTGCCAGCAGCTCTCCGGGACAGGGGGACAATGAGCAGTTCTTC.

This clonotype was recorded a few times. V usage is TRBV5-8 and J usage is TRBJ1-1; 9 positions agree with TRBD1. Germline CDR1 SGHTS, CDR2 YDEGEE. This CDR3 has 15 amino acids. Trimming removed 4 bases from V and 6 bases from J; junction bases left unmatched: 10. CDR3 sequence: CASSMGDRVGAEAFF. CDR3 bases: TGTGCCAGCAGCATGGGGGACAGGGTGGGCGCTGAAGCTTTCTTT.

This clonotype showed up many times. The genes are TRBV5-1 and TRBJ2-2; D may be TRBD2 (5 bases). V was trimmed by 2 bases and J by 7 bases, leaving 9 bases between them. The CDR3 sequence is 13 residues long. The V gene's germline CDR1 is SGHRS and CDR2 YFSETQ. CDR3 loop: CASSFLGDGELFF. Here the CDR3 DNA reads TGCGCCAGCAGCTTCTTGGGAGACGGGGAGCTGTTTTTT. Supplemented by reference TRBV5-1 and TRBJ2-2, the full variable domain reads KAGVTQTPRYLIKTRGQQVTLSCSPISGHRSVSWYQQTPGQGLQFLFEYFSETQRNKGNFPGRFSGRQFSNSRSEMNVSTLELGDSALYLCASSFLGDGELFFGEGSRLTVL.

This clonotype was detected only a few times. In DNA form, the CDR3 reads TGCGCCAGCAGCTCGGAGGGGACTCCCTACAATGAGCAGTTCTTC. Translation: CASSSEGTPYNEQFF. The chain joins TRBV5-1 to TRBJ2-1; D may be TRBD2 (6 bases). CDR1 and CDR2 (germline): SGHRS, YFSETQ. The CDR3 loop spans 15 amino acids. V was shortened by 3 bases and J by 2 bases, with 12 bases between the two germline ends.

This clonotype was recorded a few times. This rearrangement joins TRBV5-1 to TRBJ1-6, with D unclear. V lost 1 base to trimming and J lost 0 bases, with 11 bases between them. Germline CDR1 and CDR2: SGHRS and YFSETQ. This CDR3 region has 17 residues. Written as DNA, the CDR3 is TGCGCCAGCAGCTTGTGGTCTGGGAGCTCCTATAATTCACCCCTCCACTTT. It specifies CASSLWSGSSYNSPLHF. The variable domain in full, completed from reference TRBV5-1 and TRBJ1-6, reads KAGVTQTPRYLIKTRGQQVTLSCSPISGHRSVSWYQQTPGQGLQFLFEYFSETQRNKGNFPGRFSGRQFSNSRSEMNVSTLELGDSALYLCASSLWSGSSYNSPLHFGNGTRLTVT.

This sequence joins TRBV10-3 and TRBJ2-6; D may be TRBD2 (5 bases). Germline assignment: CDR1 ENHRY and CDR2 SYGVKD. The CDR3 covers 18 residues. The V end was cut by 0 bases, the J end by 0 bases, with 12 bases between. The CDR3: CAISESEGSSSGANVLTF. CDR3 nucleotides: TGTGCCATCAGTGAGTCAGAGGGATCCAGCTCTGGGGCCAACGTCCTGACTTTC.

This clonotype was counted many times. The rearrangement links TRBV14 to TRBJ1-1; D unresolved. Germline V lookup: CDR1 SGHDN, CDR2 FVKESK. V lost 2 bases to trimming and J lost 1 base, with 8 bases between them. This CDR3 region has 14 residues. The CDR3 coding sequence is TGTGCCAGCAGCCAAAGCCGGGGGAACACTGAAGCTTTCTTT. As protein: CASSQSRGNTEAFF. Together with reference TRBV14 and TRBJ1-1, the CDR3 gives the full variable domain: EAGVTQFPSHSVIEKGQTVTLRCDPISGHDNLYWYRRVMGKEIKFLLHFVKESKQDESGMPNNRFLAERTGGTYSTLKVQPAELEDSGVYFCASSQSRGNTEAFFGQGTRLTVV.

This clonotype was picked up a small number of times. The gene calls are TRBV3-1 and TRBJ2-7, with 11 bases aligning to TRBD2. The CDR3 consists of 15 residues. The V gene's germline CDR1 is LGHDT and CDR2 YNNKEL (reference sequence). Trimming cost V 4 bases and J 3 bases; bases outside gene matches: 5. Here the CDR3 reads CASSLGTSGFYEQYF. CDR3 nucleotide sequence: TGTGCCAGCAGCCTCGGGACTAGCGGTTTCTACGAGCAGTACTTC.

The sample holds a few counts of this clonotype. This chain uses TRBV20-1 with TRBJ1-1, with TRBD1 identical over 7 bases. This CDR3 comprises 12 residues. Germline V gene sequence: CDR1 DFQATT, CDR2 SNEGSKA (reference sequence). J lost 5 bases, V lost 5 bases, and 5 bases had no gene match. The CDR3: CSAGGQRTEAFF. The CDR3 DNA follows: TGCAGTGCTGGGGGACAGCGGACTGAAGCTTTCTTT.

This clonotype was recorded many times. The chain has TRBV18 and TRBJ2-7, with 9 nucleotides matching TRBD1. The CDR3 spans 14 residues. The V segment lost 3 bases and the J segment 3 bases; nucleotides outside the gene matches: 3. Germline V gives CDR1 KGHSH, CDR2 LQKENI. The CDR3 loop reads CASSPRGQGYEQYF. The CDR3 DNA is TGTGCCAGCTCACCGAGGGGACAGGGCTACGAGCAGTACTTC.

This clonotype came up a few times. The CDR3 region is CAISAGRQGDRYEQYV. The CDR3 DNA reads TGTGCCATCAGTGCAGGTCGACAGGGGGACCGCTACGAGCAGTACGTC. This chain connects TRBV10-3 to TRBJ2-7, with 9 bases that match TRBD1. Trimming cost V 4 bases and J 3 bases; bases outside gene matches: 10. CDR1 is ENHRY, CDR2 SYGVKD, per germline. There are 16 residues in the CDR3.

This clonotype has a handful of counts. The gene calls are TRBV12-3 or TRBV12-4 and TRBJ2-1; no firm D call. V lost 2 bases and J 8 bases, leaving 10 bases between the germline ends. The CDR3 is 13 residues long. The CDR3 region is CASSLPPGHEQFF. The CDR3 nucleotides read TGTGCCAGCAGTTTACCCCCCGGGCATGAGCAGTTCTTC.

The V and J genes are TRBV20-1 and TRBJ1-2, with a tentative D call TRBD1 (6 bases). Germline values: CDR1 DFQATT, CDR2 SNEGSKA (reference sequence). With 4 bases removed from V and 5 bases from J, the gap between germline ends came to 14 bases. The CDR3 runs 13 residues. The DNA for the CDR3 is TGCAGTGCTACAGGCAGGGGTGGATATGGCTACACCTTC. Translation gives CSATGRGGYGYTF.

The rearrangement uses TRBV5-1 and TRBJ1-3; tentatively, D is TRBD1 (6 bases). The V end lost 3 bases, the J end lost 0 bases, and 16 bases lay between the germline ends. This CDR3 comprises 17 residues. Looked up from germline, CDR1 is SGHRS and CDR2 is YFSETQ. DNA for the CDR3: TGCGCCAGCAGCTCCCAACCGGGGGCTAACTCTGGAAACACCATATATTTT. It translates to CASSSQPGANSGNTIYF.

This clonotype occurred a few times. The gene calls are TRBV9 and TRBJ2-6; unclear D gene. The CDR3 spans 15 residues. Germline V gives CDR1 SGDLS, CDR2 YYNGEE. Trimming pared 2 bases from V and 4 bases from J, leaving 10 bases between. The CDR3 region is CASSVSSLGANVLTF. In DNA form, the CDR3 reads TGTGCCAGCAGCGTGTCCTCGTTGGGGGCCAACGTCCTGACTTTC.

This clonotype was found a few times. The CDR3 region has the DNA TGCAGTGCTTACCCGTTAGCGGGAGGTTCCTACGAGCAGTACTTC. Amino acid sequence: CSAYPLAGGSYEQYF. The chain uses TRBV20-1 and TRBJ2-7, with 10 bases identical to TRBD2. This CDR3 is 15 amino acids long. CDR1 is DFQATT and CDR2 is SNEGSKA in the germline V gene (reference sequence). J lost 1 base, V lost 5 bases, and 8 bases had no gene match.

This chain connects TRBV27 to TRBJ1-1; D might be TRBD1 (5 bases). Trimming stripped 2 bases from V and 0 bases from J, with 10 bases between. This CDR3 contains 15 residues. Germline V gene data show CDR1 as MNHEY and CDR2 as SMNVEV (reference sequence). The CDR3 sequence is CASSLQGYLNTEAFF. DNA of the CDR3: TGTGCCAGCAGTTTACAGGGATACCTGAACACTGAAGCTTTCTTT.

This clonotype was observed a handful of times. The rearrangement links TRBV6-2 or TRBV6-3 to TRBJ2-3; TRBD2 matches 9 bases. The CDR3 is made up of 14 amino acids. With 8 bases clipped from V and 8 bases from J, the junction kept 11 bases outside the gene matches. The germline CDR1 and CDR2 sequences are MNHEY and SVGEGT. The CDR3 coding sequence is TGTGCCAGCTGCAGAGCGGGAGGCGTAGGTACGCAGTATTTT. It encodes CASCRAGGVGTQYF.

Ten or more counts support this clonotype. The chain couples TRBV5-1 to TRBJ1-3; D gene unclear. V dropped 0 bases and J dropped 0 bases, with 4 bases sitting between them. The CDR3 is made up of 14 amino acids. Germline assignment: CDR1 SGHRS and CDR2 YFSETQ. The DNA of the CDR3 is TGCGCCAGCAGCTTGGACAACTCTGGAAACACCATATATTTT. As protein: CASSLDNSGNTIYF. Based on the CDR3 plus reference TRBV5-1 and TRBJ1-3, the full variable domain is KAGVTQTPRYLIKTRGQQVTLSCSPISGHRSVSWYQQTPGQGLQFLFEYFSETQRNKGNFPGRFSGRQFSNSRSEMNVSTLELGDSALYLCASSLDNSGNTIYFGEGSWLTVV.

The chain employs TRBV10-3 and TRBJ1-2; D call uncertain. V lost 6 bases and J lost 8, with 13 bases in between. Per the germline V gene, CDR1 is ENHRY and CDR2 is SYGVKD. The CDR3 contains 12 residues. For the CDR3, the DNA is TGTGCCATCAGCACGGACCTTTTGGGCTACACCTTC. Protein sequence: CAISTDLLGYTF.

This chain connects TRBV20-1 to TRBJ2-1; D is perhaps TRBD2 (5 bases). In germline, CDR1 is DFQATT, CDR2 SNEGSKA (reference sequence). CDR3 length equals 14 residues. V was cut by 3 bases and J by 5 bases, with 14 bases left in between. The DNA for the CDR3 is TGCAGTGCTAGGGCGCACGGGGAAAACAATGAGCAGTTCTTC. It codes for CSARAHGENNEQFF.